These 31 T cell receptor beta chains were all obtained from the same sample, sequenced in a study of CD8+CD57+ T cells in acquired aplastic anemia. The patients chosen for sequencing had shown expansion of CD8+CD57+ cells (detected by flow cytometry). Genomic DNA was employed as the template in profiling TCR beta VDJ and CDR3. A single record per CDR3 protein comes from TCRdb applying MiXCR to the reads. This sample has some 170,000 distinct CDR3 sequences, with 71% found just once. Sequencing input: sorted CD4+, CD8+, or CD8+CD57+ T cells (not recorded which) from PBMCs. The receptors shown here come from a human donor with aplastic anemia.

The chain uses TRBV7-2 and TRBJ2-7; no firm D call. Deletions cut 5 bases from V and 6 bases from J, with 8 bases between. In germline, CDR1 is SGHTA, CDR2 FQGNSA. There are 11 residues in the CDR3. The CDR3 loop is CASSPGAEQYF. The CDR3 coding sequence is TGTGCCAGCAGCCCAGGTGCCGAGCAGTACTTC.

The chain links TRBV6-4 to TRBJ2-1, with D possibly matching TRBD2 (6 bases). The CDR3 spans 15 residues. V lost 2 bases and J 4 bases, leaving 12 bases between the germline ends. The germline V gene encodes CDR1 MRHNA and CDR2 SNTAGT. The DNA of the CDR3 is TGTGCCAGCAGTGACGAGGGAGGCGGTTACAATGAGCAGTTCTTC. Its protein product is CASSDEGGGYNEQFF.

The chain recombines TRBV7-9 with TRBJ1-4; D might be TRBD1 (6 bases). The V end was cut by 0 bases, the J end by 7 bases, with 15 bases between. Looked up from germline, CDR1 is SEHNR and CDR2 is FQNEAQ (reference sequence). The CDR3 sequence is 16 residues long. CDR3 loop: CASSLAPGARSEKLFF. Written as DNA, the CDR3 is TGTGCCAGCAGCTTAGCGCCGGGGGCGAGGAGTGAAAAACTGTTTTTT. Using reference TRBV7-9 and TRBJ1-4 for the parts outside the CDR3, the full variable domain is DTGVSQNPRHKITKRGQNVTFRCDPISEHNRLYWYRQTLGQGPEFLTYFQNEAQLEKSRLLSDRFSAERPKGSFSTLEIQRTEQGDSAMYLCASSLAPGARSEKLFFGSGTQLSVL.

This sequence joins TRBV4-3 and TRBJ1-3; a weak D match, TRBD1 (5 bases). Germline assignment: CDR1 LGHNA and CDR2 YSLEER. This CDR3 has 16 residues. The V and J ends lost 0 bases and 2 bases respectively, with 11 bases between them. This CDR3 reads CASSQDSKGTGNTIYF. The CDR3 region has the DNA TGCGCCAGCAGCCAAGATTCCAAGGGGACTGGAAACACCATATATTTT.

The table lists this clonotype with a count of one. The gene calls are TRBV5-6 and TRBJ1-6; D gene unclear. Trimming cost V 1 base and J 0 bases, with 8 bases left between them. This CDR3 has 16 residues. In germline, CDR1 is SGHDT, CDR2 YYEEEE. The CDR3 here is CASSLLHSSYNSPLHF. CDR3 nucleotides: TGTGCCAGCAGCTTGCTACATAGCTCCTATAATTCACCCCTCCACTTT.

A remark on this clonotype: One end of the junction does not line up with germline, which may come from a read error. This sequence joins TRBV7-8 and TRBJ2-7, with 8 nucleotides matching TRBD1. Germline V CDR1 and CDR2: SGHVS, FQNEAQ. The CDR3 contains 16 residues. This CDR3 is CASSPHAGQGSFEQYF. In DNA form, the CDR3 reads TGTGCCAGCAGCCCCCACGCAGGACAGGGCTCCTTCGAGCAGTACTTC.

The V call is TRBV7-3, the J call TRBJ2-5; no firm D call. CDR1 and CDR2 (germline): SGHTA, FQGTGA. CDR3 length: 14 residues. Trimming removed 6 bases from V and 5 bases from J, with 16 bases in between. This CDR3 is CASSDDTSSETQYF. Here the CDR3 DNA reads TGTGCCAGCAGTGACGACACGTCAAGTGAGACCCAGTACTTC.

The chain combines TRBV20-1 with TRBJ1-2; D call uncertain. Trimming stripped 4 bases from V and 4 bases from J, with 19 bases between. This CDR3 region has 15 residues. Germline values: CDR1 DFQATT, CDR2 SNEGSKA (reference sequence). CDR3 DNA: TGCAGTGCTATCAATCTCCAAACAGCTTCCTATGGCTACACCTTC. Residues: CSAINLQTASYGYTF.

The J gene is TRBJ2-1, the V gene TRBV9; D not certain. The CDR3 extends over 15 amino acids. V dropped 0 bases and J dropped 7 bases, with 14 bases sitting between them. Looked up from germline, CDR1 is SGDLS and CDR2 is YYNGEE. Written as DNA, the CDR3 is TGTGCCAGCAGCGTAGCCGTGGTAGCTCGGAATGAGCAGTTCTTC. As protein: CASSVAVVARNEQFF. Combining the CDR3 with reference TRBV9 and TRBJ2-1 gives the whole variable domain DSGVTQTPKHLITATGQRVTLRCSPRSGDLSVYWYQQSLDQGLQFLIQYYNGEERAKGNILERFSAQQFPDLHSELNLSSLELGDSALYFCASSVAVVARNEQFFGPGTRLTVL.

CDR3 DNA: TGTGCCAGCAGCAGGGACACGAGCTCCTACAATGAGCAGTTCTTC. Encoded protein: CASSRDTSSYNEQFF. The chain employs TRBV11-2 and TRBJ2-1, with D maybe TRBD1 (6 bases). Germline-derived CDR1 and CDR2 are SGHAT and FQNNGV. The CDR3 sequence is 15 residues long. Trimming took 5 bases from V and 0 from J, leaving 11 bases between them.

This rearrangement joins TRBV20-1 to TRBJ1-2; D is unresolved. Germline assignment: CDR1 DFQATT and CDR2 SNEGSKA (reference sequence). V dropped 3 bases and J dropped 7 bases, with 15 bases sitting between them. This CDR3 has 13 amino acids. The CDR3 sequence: CSASDRLSRGYTF. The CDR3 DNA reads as TGCAGTGCTAGCGACCGTCTTTCACGTGGCTACACCTTC.

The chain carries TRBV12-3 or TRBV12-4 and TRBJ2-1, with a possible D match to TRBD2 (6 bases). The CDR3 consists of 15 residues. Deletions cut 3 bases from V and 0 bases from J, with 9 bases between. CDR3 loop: CASSFAGSSYNEQFF. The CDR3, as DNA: TGTGCCAGCAGTTTTGCGGGGAGCTCCTACAATGAGCAGTTCTTC.

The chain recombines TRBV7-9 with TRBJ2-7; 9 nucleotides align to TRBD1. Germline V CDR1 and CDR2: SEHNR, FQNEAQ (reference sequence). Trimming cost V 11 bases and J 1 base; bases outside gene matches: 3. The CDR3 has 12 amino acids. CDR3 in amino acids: CASGQGSYEQYF. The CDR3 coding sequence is TGTGCCTCGGGACAGGGATCCTACGAGCAGTACTTC.

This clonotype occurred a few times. CDR3 sequence reads: CASSEWAGQDVEEQYF. CDR3 DNA sequence: TGTGCCAGCAGTGAATGGGCGGGACAGGACGTTGAGGAGCAGTACTTC. The V gene is TRBV25-1, the J gene TRBJ2-7; 8 positions match TRBD1. The germline CDR1 and CDR2 sequences are MGHDK and SYGVNS. V was clipped by 1 base and J by 7 bases; unmatched bases: 12. The CDR3 sequence is 16 residues long.

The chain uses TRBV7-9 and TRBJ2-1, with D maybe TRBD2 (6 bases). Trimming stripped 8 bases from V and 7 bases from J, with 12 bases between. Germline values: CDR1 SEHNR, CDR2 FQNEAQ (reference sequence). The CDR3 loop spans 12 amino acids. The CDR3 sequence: CASGLGGNEQFF. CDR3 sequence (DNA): TGTGCCAGCGGACTTGGGGGGAATGAGCAGTTCTTC.

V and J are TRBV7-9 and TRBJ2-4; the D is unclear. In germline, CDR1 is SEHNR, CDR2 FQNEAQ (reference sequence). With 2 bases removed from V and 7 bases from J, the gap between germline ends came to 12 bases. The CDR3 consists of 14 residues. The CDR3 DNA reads TGTGCCAGCAGCTTAAGTCAGGCCTCGAACATTCAGTACTTC. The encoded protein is CASSLSQASNIQYF.

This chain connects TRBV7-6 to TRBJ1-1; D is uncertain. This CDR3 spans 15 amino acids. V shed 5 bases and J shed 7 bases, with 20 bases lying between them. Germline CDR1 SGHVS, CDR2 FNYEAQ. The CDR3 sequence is CASSLRRNVDDEAFF. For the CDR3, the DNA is TGTGCCAGCAGCCTACGACGGAATGTGGATGATGAAGCTTTCTTT.

CDR3: CASSLIGGLGTDTQYF. The CDR3 coding sequence is TGTGCCAGCAGCTTAATCGGGGGCTTGGGGACAGATACGCAGTATTTT. The chain links TRBV7-9 to TRBJ2-3; D may be TRBD1 or TRBD2 (6 bases each). Germline V gene sequence: CDR1 SEHNR, CDR2 FQNEAQ (reference sequence). This CDR3 is built from 16 residues. The V gene lost 2 bases and the J gene lost 3 bases, with 15 bases spanning the gap.

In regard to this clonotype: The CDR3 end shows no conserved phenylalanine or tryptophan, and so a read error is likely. CDR3 bases: TGTGCCAGTAGAAGACAGGAGGGAGGCAATCAGCCCCAGCATCTT. Amino acids: CASRRQEGGNQPQHL. The chain joins TRBV19 to TRBJ1-5; D may be TRBD1 (6 bases). V lost 6 bases and J lost 2, with 14 bases in between. CDR3 length: 15 amino acids. CDR1 is LNHDA and CDR2 is SQIVND in the germline V gene (reference sequence).

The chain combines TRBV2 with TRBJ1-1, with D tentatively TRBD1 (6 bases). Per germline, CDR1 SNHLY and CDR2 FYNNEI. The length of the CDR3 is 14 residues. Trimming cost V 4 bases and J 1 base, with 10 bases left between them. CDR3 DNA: TGTGCCAGCAGTGTGGGGGCGGGGAACACTGAAGCTTTCTTT. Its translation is CASSVGAGNTEAFF.

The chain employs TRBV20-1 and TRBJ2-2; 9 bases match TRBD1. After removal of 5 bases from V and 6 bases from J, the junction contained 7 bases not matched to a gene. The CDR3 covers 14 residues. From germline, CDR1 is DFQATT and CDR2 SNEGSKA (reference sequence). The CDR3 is CSARDRVIPGELFF. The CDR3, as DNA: TGCAGTGCTCGGGACAGGGTAATTCCCGGGGAGCTGTTTTTT.

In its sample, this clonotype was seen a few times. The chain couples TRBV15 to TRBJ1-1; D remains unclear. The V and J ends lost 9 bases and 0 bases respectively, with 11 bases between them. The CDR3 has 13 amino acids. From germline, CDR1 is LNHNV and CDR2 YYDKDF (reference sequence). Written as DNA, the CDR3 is TGTGCCACGACCACAGTGATGAACACTGAAGCTTTCTTT. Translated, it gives CATTTVMNTEAFF.

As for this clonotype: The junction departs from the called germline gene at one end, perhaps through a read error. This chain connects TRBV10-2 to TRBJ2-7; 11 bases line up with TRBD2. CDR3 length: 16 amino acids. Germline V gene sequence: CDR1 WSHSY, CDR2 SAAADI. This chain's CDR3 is CASSPARGLAVYEQYF. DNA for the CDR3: TGTGCCAGCAGCCCCGCCAGGGGACTAGCGGTCTACGAGCAGTACTTC.

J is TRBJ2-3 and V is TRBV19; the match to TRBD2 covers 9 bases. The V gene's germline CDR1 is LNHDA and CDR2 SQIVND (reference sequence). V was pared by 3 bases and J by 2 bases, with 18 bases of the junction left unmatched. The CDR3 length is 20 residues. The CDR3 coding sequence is TGTGCCAGTAGTATTAGCGGGAGCCGTAGGGGGGGGGCTTTCACAGATACGCAGTATTTT. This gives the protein CASSISGSRRGGAFTDTQYF.

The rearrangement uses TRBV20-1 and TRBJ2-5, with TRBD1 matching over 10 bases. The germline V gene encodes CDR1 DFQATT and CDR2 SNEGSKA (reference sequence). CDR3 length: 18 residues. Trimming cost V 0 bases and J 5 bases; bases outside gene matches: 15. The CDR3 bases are TGCAGTGCTAGAGATCCCGGGACAGGGGACACCGGGATGGAGACCCAGTACTTC. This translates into CSARDPGTGDTGMETQYF.

The CDR3, as DNA: TGTGCCAGCTCGGAACAGCGATTCTCCTACGAGCAGTACTTC. Its protein is CASSEQRFSYEQYF. This rearrangement joins TRBV2 to TRBJ2-7, with D unresolved. The CDR3 runs 14 residues. The V gene's germline CDR1 is SNHLY and CDR2 FYNNEI. With 8 bases removed from V and 0 bases from J, the gap between germline ends came to 14 bases.

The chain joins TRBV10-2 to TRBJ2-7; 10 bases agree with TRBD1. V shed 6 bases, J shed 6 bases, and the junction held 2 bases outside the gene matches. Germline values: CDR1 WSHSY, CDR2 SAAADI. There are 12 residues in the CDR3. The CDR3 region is CASRGQGPEQYF. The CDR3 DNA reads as TGCGCCAGCAGGGGACAGGGGCCCGAGCAGTACTTC.

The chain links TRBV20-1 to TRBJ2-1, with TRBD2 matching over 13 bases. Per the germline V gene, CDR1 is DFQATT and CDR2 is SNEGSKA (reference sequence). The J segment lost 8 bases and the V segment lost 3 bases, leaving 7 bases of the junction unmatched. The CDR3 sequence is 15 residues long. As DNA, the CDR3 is TGCAGTGCTAGGCCTCGGACTAGCGGGAGTGATGAGCAGTTCTTC. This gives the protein CSARPRTSGSDEQFF.

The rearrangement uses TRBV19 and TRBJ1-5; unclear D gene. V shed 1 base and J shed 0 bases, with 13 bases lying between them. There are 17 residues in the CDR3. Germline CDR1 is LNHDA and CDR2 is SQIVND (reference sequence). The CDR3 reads CASSIGATAYSNQPQHF. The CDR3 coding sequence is TGTGCCAGTAGTATAGGGGCGACCGCGTATAGCAATCAGCCCCAGCATTTT.

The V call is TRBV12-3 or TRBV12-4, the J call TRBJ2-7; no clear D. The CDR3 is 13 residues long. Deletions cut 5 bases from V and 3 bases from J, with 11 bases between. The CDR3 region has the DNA TGTGCCAGCAGTCGGCCTGGAAACTACGAGCAGTACTTC. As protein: CASSRPGNYEQYF.

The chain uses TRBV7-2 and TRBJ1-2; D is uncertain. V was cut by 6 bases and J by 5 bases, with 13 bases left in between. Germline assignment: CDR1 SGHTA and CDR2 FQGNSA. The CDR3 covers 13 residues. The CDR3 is CASRTASRYGYTF. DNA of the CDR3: TGTGCCAGCAGGACGGCCTCGAGGTATGGCTACACCTTC.